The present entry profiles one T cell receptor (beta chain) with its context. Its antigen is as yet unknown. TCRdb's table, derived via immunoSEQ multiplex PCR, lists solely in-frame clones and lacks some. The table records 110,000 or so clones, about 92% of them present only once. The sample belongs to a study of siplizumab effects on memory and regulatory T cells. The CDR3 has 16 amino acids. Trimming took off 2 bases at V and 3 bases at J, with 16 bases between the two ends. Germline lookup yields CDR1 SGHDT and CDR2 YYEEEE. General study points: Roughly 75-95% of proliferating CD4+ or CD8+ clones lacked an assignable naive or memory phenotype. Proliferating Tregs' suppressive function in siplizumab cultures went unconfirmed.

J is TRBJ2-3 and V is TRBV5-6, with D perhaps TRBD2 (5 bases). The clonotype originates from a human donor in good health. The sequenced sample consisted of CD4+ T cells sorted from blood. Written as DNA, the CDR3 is TGTGCCAGCAGCTTTATCTCCGGGATTCGAACAGATACGCAGTATTTT. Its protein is CASSFISGIRTDTQYF.